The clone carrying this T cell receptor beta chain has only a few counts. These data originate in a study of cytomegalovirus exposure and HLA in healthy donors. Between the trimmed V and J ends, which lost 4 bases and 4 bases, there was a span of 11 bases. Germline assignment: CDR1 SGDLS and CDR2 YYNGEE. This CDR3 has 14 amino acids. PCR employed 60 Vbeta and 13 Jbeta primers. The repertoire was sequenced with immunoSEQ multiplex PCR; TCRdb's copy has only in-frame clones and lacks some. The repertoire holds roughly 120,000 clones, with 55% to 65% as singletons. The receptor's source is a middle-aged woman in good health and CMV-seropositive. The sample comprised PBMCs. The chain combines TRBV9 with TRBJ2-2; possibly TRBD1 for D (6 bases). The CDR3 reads CASSSNRVTGELFF. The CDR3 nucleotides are TGTGCCAGCAGCTCGAACAGGGTCACCGGGGAGCTGTTTTTT.